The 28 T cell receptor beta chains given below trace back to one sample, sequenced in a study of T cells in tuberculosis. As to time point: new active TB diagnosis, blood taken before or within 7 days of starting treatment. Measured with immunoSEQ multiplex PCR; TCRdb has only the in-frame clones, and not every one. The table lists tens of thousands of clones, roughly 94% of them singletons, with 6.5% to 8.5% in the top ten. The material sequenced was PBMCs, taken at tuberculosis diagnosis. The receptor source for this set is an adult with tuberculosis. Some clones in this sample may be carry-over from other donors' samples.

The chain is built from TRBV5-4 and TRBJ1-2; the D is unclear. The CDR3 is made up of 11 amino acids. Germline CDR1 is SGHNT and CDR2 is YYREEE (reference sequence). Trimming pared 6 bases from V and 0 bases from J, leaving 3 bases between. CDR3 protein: CASNSNYGYTF. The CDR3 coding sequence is TGTGCCAGCAACTCTAACTATGGCTACACCTTC.

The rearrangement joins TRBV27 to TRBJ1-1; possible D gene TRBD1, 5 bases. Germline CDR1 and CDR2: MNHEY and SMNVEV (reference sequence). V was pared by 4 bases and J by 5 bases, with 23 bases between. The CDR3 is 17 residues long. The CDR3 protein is CASSSFGEGPKGTEAFF. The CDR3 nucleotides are TGTGCCAGCAGTTCCTTTGGGGAGGGGCCGAAGGGTACTGAAGCTTTCTTT.

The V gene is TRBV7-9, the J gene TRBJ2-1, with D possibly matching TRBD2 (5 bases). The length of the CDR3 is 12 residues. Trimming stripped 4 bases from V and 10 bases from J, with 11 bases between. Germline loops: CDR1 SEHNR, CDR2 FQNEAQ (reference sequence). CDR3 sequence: CASSSGFAEQFF. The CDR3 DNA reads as TGTGCCAGCAGCTCGGGGTTTGCGGAGCAGTTCTTC.

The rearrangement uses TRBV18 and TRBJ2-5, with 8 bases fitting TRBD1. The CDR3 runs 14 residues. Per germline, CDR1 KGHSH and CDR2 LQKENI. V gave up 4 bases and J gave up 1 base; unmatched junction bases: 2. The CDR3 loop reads CASSQGTGQETQYF. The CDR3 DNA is TGTGCCAGCTCACAAGGGACAGGCCAAGAGACCCAGTACTTC.

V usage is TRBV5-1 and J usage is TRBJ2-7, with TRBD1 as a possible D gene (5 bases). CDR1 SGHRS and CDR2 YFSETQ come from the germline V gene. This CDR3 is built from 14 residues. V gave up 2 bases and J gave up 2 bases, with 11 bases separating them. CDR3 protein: CASSFLQVPYEQYF. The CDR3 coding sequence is TGCGCCAGCAGCTTCCTACAGGTCCCCTACGAGCAGTACTTC.

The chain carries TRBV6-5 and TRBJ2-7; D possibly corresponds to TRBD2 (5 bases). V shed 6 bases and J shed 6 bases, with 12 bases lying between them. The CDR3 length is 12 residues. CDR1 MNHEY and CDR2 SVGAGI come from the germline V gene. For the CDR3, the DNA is TGTGCCAGCAGGCAACTAGGCTCCGAGCAGTACTTC. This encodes CASRQLGSEQYF.

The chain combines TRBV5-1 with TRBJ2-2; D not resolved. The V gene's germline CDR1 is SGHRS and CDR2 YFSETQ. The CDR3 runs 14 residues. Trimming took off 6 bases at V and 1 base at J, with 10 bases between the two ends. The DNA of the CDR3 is TGCGCCAGCAATCCCGGCGGGAACACCGGGGAGCTGTTTTTT. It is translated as CASNPGGNTGELFF.

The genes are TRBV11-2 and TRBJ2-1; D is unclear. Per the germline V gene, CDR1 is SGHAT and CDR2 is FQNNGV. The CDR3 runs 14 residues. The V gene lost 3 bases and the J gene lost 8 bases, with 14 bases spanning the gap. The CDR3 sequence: CASSFVLTADEQFF. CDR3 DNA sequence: TGTGCCAGCAGCTTTGTCCTCACCGCGGATGAGCAGTTCTTC.

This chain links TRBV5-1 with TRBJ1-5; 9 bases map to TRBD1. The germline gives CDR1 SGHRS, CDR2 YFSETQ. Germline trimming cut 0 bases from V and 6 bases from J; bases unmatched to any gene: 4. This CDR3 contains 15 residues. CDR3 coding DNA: TGCGCCAGCAGCTTGGACAGGGGGCGCGCTCAGCCCCAGCATTTT. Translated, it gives CASSLDRGRAQPQHF.

The CDR3 bases are TGTGCCAGCGGGGGGATTCGTGGCTACACCTTC. Amino acids: CASGGIRGYTF. The J gene is TRBJ1-2, the V gene TRBV9, with D possibly being TRBD1 (5 bases). The V and J ends lost 7 bases and 7 bases respectively, with 11 bases between them. CDR3 length equals 11 residues. Germline V gives CDR1 SGDLS, CDR2 YYNGEE.

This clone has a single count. The CDR3 DNA sequence: TGTGCCAGCTGTCTAGCGGGGGGCTACGAGCAGTACTTC. It specifies CASCLAGGYEQYF. The chain recombines TRBV11-2 with TRBJ2-7; TRBD2 agrees at 11 bases. CDR3 length: 13 residues. CDR1 and CDR2 (germline): SGHAT, FQNNGV. V trimming: 8 bases; J trimming: 3 bases; junction bases outside the gene matches: 3. The variable domain in full, with the rest retrieved from reference TRBV11-2 and TRBJ2-7, is EAGVAQSPRYKIIEKRQSVAFWCNPISGHATLYWYQQILGQGPKLLIQFQNNGVVDDSQLPKDRFSAERLKGVDSTLKIQPAKLEDSAVYLCASCLAGGYEQYFGPGTRLTVT.

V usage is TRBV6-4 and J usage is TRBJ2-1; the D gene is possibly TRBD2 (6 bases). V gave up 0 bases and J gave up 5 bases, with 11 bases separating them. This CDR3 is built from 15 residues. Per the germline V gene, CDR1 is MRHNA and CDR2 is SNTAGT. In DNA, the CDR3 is TGTGCCAGCAGTGACTCAGCGGGTAACCACAATGAGCAGTTCTTC. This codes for CASSDSAGNHNEQFF.

The CDR3 loop reads CASSFDNMQPQHF. DNA of the CDR3: TGTGCCAGCAGCTTCGACAATATGCAGCCCCAGCATTTT. V and J are TRBV11-2 and TRBJ1-5; no reliable D call. Trimming removed 3 bases at V and 7 bases at J, with 10 bases between. From germline, CDR1 is SGHAT and CDR2 FQNNGV. The CDR3 has 13 amino acids.

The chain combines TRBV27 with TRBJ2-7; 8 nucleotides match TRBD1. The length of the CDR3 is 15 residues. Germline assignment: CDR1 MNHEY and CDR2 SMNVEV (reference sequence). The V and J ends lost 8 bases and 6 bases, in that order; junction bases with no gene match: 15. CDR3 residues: CASSSPGTGRSEQYF. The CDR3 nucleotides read TGTGCCAGCTCTAGCCCCGGGACAGGACGCTCCGAGCAGTACTTC.

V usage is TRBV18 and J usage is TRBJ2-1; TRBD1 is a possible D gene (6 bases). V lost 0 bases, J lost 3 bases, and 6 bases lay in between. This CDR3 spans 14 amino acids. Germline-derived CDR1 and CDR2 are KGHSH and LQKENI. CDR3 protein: CASSPPDSYNEQFF. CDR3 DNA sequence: TGTGCCAGCTCACCACCGGACAGCTACAATGAGCAGTTCTTC.

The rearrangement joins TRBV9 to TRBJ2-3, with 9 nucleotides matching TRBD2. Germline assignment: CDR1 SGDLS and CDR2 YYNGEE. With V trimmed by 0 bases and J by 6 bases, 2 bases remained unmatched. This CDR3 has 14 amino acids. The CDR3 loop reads CASSVVSGGDTQYF. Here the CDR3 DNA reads TGTGCCAGCAGCGTAGTTAGCGGGGGCGATACGCAGTATTTT.

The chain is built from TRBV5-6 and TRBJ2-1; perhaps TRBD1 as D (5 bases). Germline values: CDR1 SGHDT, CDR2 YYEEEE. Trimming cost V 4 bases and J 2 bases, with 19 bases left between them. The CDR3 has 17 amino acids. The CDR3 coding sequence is TGTGCCAGCAGCGCCAAACAGGCCCATCTAACCTACAATGAGCAGTTCTTC. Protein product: CASSAKQAHLTYNEQFF.

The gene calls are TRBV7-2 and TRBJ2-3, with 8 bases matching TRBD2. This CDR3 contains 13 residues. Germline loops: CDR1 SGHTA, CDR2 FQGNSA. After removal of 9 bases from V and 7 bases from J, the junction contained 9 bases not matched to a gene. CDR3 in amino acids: CASWLAGGHTQYF. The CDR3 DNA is TGTGCCAGTTGGTTGGCGGGGGGTCATACGCAGTATTTT.

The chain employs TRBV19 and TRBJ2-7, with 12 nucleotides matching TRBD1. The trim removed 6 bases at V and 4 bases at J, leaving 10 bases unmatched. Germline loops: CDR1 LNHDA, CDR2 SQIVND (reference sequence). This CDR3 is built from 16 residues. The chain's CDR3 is CASSNPGTGGAYEQYF. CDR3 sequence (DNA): TGTGCCAGTAGCAATCCCGGGACAGGGGGCGCTTACGAGCAGTACTTC.

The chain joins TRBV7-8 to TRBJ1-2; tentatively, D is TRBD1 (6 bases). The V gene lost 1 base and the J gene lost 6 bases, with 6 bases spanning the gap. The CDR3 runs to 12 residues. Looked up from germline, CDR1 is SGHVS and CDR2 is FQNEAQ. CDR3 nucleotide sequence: TGTGCCAGCAGCTTAGAGGGGGATGGCTACACCTTC. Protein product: CASSLEGDGYTF.

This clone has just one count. As DNA, the CDR3 is TGTGCCAGCAGTACCCGACTAGCGGGGCACTACAATGAGCAGTTCTTC. Protein sequence: CASSTRLAGHYNEQFF. The gene calls are TRBV25-1 and TRBJ2-1; 11 bases are a match to TRBD2. The germline V gene encodes CDR1 MGHDK and CDR2 SYGVNS. The trim removed 5 bases at V and 3 bases at J, leaving 6 bases unmatched. This CDR3 is 16 amino acids long.

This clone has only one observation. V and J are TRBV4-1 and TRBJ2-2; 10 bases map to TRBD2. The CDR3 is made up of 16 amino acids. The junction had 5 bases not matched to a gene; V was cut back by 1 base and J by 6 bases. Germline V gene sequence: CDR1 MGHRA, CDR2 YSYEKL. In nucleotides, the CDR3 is TGCGCCAGCAGCCAAGCTCTAGCGGGGGTGCCCGGGGAGCTGTTTTTT. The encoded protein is CASSQALAGVPGELFF.

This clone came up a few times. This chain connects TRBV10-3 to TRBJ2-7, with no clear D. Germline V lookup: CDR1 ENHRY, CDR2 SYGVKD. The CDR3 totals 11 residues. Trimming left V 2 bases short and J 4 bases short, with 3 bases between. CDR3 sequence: CAISERYEQYF. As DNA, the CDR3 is TGTGCCATCAGTGAGCGGTACGAGCAGTACTTC.

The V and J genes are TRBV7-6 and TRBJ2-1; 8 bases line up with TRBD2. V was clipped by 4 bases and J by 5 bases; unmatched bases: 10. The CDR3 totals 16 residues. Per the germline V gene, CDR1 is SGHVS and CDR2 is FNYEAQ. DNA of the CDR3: TGTGCCAGCAGCTCAACCGGGACTAGAAGTCACAATGAGCAGTTCTTC. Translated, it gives CASSSTGTRSHNEQFF.

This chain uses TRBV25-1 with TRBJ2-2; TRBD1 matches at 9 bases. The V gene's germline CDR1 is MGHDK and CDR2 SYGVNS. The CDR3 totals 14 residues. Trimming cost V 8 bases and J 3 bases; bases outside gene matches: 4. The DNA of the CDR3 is TGTGCCAGCTCGAGGACAGGGGACACCGGGGAGCTGTTTTTT. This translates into CASSRTGDTGELFF.

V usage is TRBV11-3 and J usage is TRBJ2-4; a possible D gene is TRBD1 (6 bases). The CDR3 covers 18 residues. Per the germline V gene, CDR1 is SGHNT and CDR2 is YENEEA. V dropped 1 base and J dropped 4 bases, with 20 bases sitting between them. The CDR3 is CASSLAVAGVSLKNIQYF. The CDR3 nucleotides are TGTGCCAGCAGCTTAGCCGTAGCAGGGGTGAGTCTTAAAAACATTCAGTACTTC.

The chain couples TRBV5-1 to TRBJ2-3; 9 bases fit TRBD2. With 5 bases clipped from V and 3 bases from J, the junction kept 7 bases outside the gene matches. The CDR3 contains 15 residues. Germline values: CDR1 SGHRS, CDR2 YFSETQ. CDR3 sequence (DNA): TGCGCCAGCAGTCTCCCTAGCGGGGTTACAGATACGCAGTATTTT. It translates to CASSLPSGVTDTQYF.

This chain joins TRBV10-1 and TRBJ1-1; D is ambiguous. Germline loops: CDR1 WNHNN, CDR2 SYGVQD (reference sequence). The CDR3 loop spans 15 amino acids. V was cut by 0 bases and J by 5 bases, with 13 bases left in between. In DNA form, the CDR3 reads TGCGCCAGCAGTGAGTCGCGGGGAGGACGGACTGAAGCTTTCTTT. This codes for CASSESRGGRTEAFF.